These 27 T cell receptor beta chains came from one sample sequenced in a study of blood T cell repertoires in COVID-19. The repertoire was sequenced with immunoSEQ multiplex PCR; TCRdb's copy has only in-frame clones and lacks some. Of over 130,000 clones in the sample, over 80% were seen once. What was sequenced was peripheral blood. These receptors all come from a man aged 55 to 70 with active or convalescent COVID-19.

The V call is TRBV5-8, the J call TRBJ1-2; a weak D match, TRBD1 (5 bases). The CDR3 has 14 amino acids. The V end lost 4 bases, the J end lost 4 bases, and 14 bases lay between the germline ends. Germline lookup yields CDR1 SGHTS and CDR2 YDEGEE. CDR3 amino acids: CASSTPGGFYGYTF. CDR3 bases: TGTGCCAGCAGCACTCCGGGGGGATTCTATGGCTACACCTTC.

The chain carries TRBV5-8 and TRBJ1-1; D remains ambiguous. V was shortened by 0 bases and J by 0 bases, with 6 bases between the two germline ends. CDR1 SGHTS and CDR2 YDEGEE come from the germline V gene. CDR3 length: 14 amino acids. In DNA, the CDR3 is TGTGCCAGCAGCTTGGACAGACTGAACACTGAAGCTTTCTTT. Translating gives CASSLDRLNTEAFF.

This sequence joins TRBV27 and TRBJ2-2; 7 positions agree with TRBD1. Germline V CDR1 and CDR2: MNHEY, SMNVEV (reference sequence). With 2 bases clipped from V and 0 bases from J, the junction kept 12 bases outside the gene matches. This CDR3 contains 19 residues. For the CDR3, the DNA is TGTGCCAGCAGTTTAAGTGTCGACAGGGCACTTACGAACACCGGGGAGCTGTTTTTT. As protein: CASSLSVDRALTNTGELFF.

This clone was detected only once. The V and J genes are TRBV7-8 and TRBJ2-7; D is possibly TRBD2 (5 bases). The V gene's germline CDR1 is SGHVS and CDR2 FQNEAQ. V was clipped by 5 bases and J by 2 bases, with 10 bases between them. There are 13 residues in the CDR3. This chain's CDR3 is CASSPRTAYEQYF. In DNA form, the CDR3 reads TGTGCCAGCAGCCCTCGGACTGCCTACGAGCAGTACTTC.

This chain's CDR3 is CASSKERTGGKGTEAFF. CDR3 sequence (DNA): TGTGCCAGCAGCAAAGAGAGGACAGGGGGGAAGGGCACTGAAGCTTTCTTT. This chain uses TRBV21-1 with TRBJ1-1; TRBD1, the table's D call, lacks a check against the DNA. TRBV21-1 is tagged as a pseudogene. The CDR3 spans 17 residues.

The chain is built from TRBV9 and TRBJ2-1; 7 bases match TRBD2. The CDR3 spans 15 residues. V was clipped by 3 bases and J by 8 bases; unmatched bases: 11. Germline V gene data show CDR1 as SGDLS and CDR2 as YYNGEE. DNA for the CDR3: TGTGCCAGCAGCGCCCTCGGGACTAAAATCGATGAGCAGTTCTTC. Residues: CASSALGTKIDEQFF.

The chain carries TRBV6-6 and TRBJ2-7; the match to TRBD2 covers 7 bases. The CDR3 extends over 16 amino acids. Germline-derived CDR1 and CDR2 are MNHNY and SVGAGI (reference sequence). Germline trimming cut 4 bases from V and 4 bases from J; bases unmatched to any gene: 13. DNA of the CDR3: TGTGCCAGCAGTTCCGCTCAGGGCGGGAGAAAATACGAGCAGTACTTC. This codes for CASSSAQGGRKYEQYF.

CDR3 in amino acids: CASRDIGQETQYF. The CDR3 nucleotides read TGTGCCAGCAGGGACATCGGCCAAGAGACCCAGTACTTC. The rearrangement joins TRBV28 to TRBJ2-5, with D perhaps TRBD1 (5 bases). The V gene's germline CDR1 is MDHEN and CDR2 SYDVKM. This CDR3 is 13 amino acids long. Trimming cost V 6 bases and J 1 base, with 9 bases left between them.

This chain joins TRBV12-3 or TRBV12-4 and TRBJ1-6; no firm D call. This CDR3 comprises 13 residues. V was shortened by 4 bases and J by 9 bases, with 10 bases between the two germline ends. CDR3 amino acids: CASSSGFFSPLHF. The CDR3 coding sequence is TGTGCCAGCAGTTCCGGTTTTTTTTCACCCCTCCACTTT.

This clone was seen just once. The chain combines TRBV27 with TRBJ2-7; 16 nucleotides match TRBD2. V lost 9 bases to trimming and J lost 2 bases; unmatched junction nucleotides: 10. The germline gives CDR1 MNHEY, CDR2 SMNVEV (reference sequence). The CDR3 contains 17 residues. CDR3 DNA sequence: TGTGCCAGTTCCCCGGGACTAGCGGGAGGGCCTACCTACGAGCAGTACTTC. This gives the protein CASSPGLAGGPTYEQYF.

The rearrangement uses TRBV28 and TRBJ1-4; 9 nucleotides line up with TRBD1. Germline V CDR1 and CDR2: MDHEN, SYDVKM. V lost 5 bases to trimming and J lost 8 bases; unmatched junction nucleotides: 15. The CDR3 runs to 17 residues. The CDR3 is CASSHTGGGGLEEKLFF. The DNA of the CDR3 is TGTGCCAGCAGTCACACAGGGGGCGGGGGTTTAGAAGAAAAACTGTTTTTT.

V and J are TRBV28 and TRBJ2-1; 12 bases map to TRBD2. V dropped 3 bases and J dropped 7; count of bases not matched to a gene: 7. Germline values: CDR1 MDHEN, CDR2 SYDVKM. CDR3 size: 16 residues. Here the CDR3 reads CASSLLLGLAGNEQFF. As DNA, the CDR3 is TGTGCCAGCAGTTTGTTGTTGGGACTAGCGGGTAATGAGCAGTTCTTC.

The chain links TRBV27 to TRBJ2-7; 8 nucleotides agree with TRBD2. V trimming: 2 bases; J trimming: 5 bases; junction bases outside the gene matches: 5. The CDR3 extends over 14 amino acids. In germline, CDR1 is MNHEY, CDR2 SMNVEV (reference sequence). In DNA, the CDR3 is TGTGCCAGCAGTTTAGGAGCGGGAGTACACGAGCAGTACTTC. It yields the protein CASSLGAGVHEQYF.

This clone showed up just once. This rearrangement joins TRBV29-1 to TRBJ2-1; D may be TRBD1 (6 bases). Germline V gene data show CDR1 as SQVTM and CDR2 as ANQGSEA. Trimming took off 5 bases at V and 5 bases at J, with 16 bases between the two ends. The CDR3 has 14 amino acids. The DNA of the CDR3 is TGCAGCGTTCCCGTCCCGGGACATGACAATGAGCAGTTCTTC. Protein product: CSVPVPGHDNEQFF.

The chain carries TRBV19 and TRBJ2-4, with 8 bases matching TRBD1. This CDR3 is 14 amino acids long. Looked up from germline, CDR1 is LNHDA and CDR2 is SQIVND (reference sequence). Trimming took 7 bases from V and 7 from J; bases not matched to a gene: 9. The CDR3, as DNA: TGTGCCAGTACCCACAGGGGGACCCACAACATTCAGTACTTC. Amino acids: CASTHRGTHNIQYF.

This chain's CDR3 is CASSEAGAETQYF. CDR3 bases: TGTGCCAGCAGTGAAGCGGGAGCAGAGACCCAGTACTTC. The chain recombines TRBV6-1 with TRBJ2-5; perhaps TRBD2 as D (5 bases). Germline CDR1 reads MNHNS; CDR2 reads SASEGT. The CDR3 has 13 amino acids. Trimming left V 0 bases short and J 4 bases short, with 6 bases between.

The rearrangement joins TRBV5-5 to TRBJ2-5; 7 positions match TRBD1. The CDR3 runs to 14 residues. V trimming: 4 bases; J trimming: 1 base; junction bases outside the gene matches: 4. Looked up from germline, CDR1 is SGHKS and CDR2 is YYEKEE (reference sequence). The CDR3 reads CASSIGQVQETQYF. The CDR3 nucleotides read TGTGCCAGCAGCATAGGACAGGTCCAAGAGACCCAGTACTTC.

The chain recombines TRBV3-1 (or the pseudogene TRBV3-2) with TRBJ2-7, with TRBD2 identical over 14 bases. The junction had 7 bases not matched to a gene; V was cut back by 3 bases and J by 6 bases. CDR1 is LGHDT and CDR2 is YNNKEL in the germline V gene (reference sequence). The CDR3 is 16 residues long. Here the CDR3 DNA reads TGTGCCAGCAGCCAGGGACTAGCGGGAGTTGGGGGCGAGCAGTACTTC. Translation: CASSQGLAGVGGEQYF.

This clone appeared a single time. The chain combines TRBV28 with TRBJ2-7, with a weak D call TRBD1 (6 bases). V was shortened by 7 bases and J by 4 bases, with 11 bases between the two germline ends. CDR3 size: 12 residues. Germline V gives CDR1 MDHEN, CDR2 SYDVKM. DNA of the CDR3: TGTGCCAGCACCCTACAGGGTTACGAGCAGTACTTC. This codes for CASTLQGYEQYF. Together with reference TRBV28 and TRBJ2-7, the CDR3 gives the full variable domain: DVKVTQSSRYLVKRTGEKVFLECVQDMDHENMFWYRQDPGLGLRLIYFSYDVKMKEKGDIPEGYSVSREKKERFSLILESASTNQTSMYLCASTLQGYEQYFGPGTRLTVT.

The rearrangement uses TRBV7-8 and TRBJ2-2; D is possibly TRBD1 (5 bases). V lost 0 bases to trimming and J lost 7 bases, with 9 bases between them. Germline values: CDR1 SGHVS, CDR2 FQNEAQ. This CDR3 spans 14 amino acids. CDR3 nucleotide sequence: TGTGCCAGCAGCTTAGCCAGGGTGGGCGGGGAGCTGTTTTTT. Its translation is CASSLARVGGELFF.

This clone was counted a single time. CDR3 protein: CASSRTGLANGELFF. The CDR3 DNA reads TGTGCCAGCAGTCGCACGGGACTAGCGAACGGGGAGCTGTTTTTT. The chain employs TRBV28 and TRBJ2-2; 10 positions agree with TRBD2. J was trimmed by 7 bases and V by 5 bases; bases with no gene match: 7. Germline CDR1 and CDR2: MDHEN and SYDVKM. The CDR3 runs to 15 residues.

V usage is TRBV7-2 and J usage is TRBJ1-2, with unresolved D. Trimming stripped 0 bases from V and 4 bases from J, with 15 bases between. Germline CDR1 and CDR2: SGHTA and FQGNSA. The length of the CDR3 is 16 residues. CDR3 nucleotide sequence: TGTGCCAGCAGCTTAGCTTCGACTGTAGATAGCTATGGCTACACCTTC. Translation: CASSLASTVDSYGYTF.

This clone has just one count. This chain's CDR3 is CASSRTGGGGYTF. CDR3 coding DNA: TGTGCCAGCAGCCGGACAGGGGGCGGTGGCTACACCTTC. V gene TRBV14 combines with J gene TRBJ1-2, with 11 bases fitting TRBD1. Trimming cost V 4 bases and J 7 bases; bases outside gene matches: 2. Germline values: CDR1 SGHDN, CDR2 FVKESK. The CDR3 extends over 13 amino acids.

The chain has TRBV6-6 and TRBJ2-4; 8 nucleotides align to TRBD1. The CDR3 is 14 amino acids. Unmatched junction bases numbered 4, after V lost 2 bases and J lost 7 bases. Germline V CDR1 and CDR2: MNHNY, SVGAGI (reference sequence). This CDR3 reads CASSYGQGSNIQYF. DNA for the CDR3: TGTGCCAGCAGTTACGGACAGGGTAGTAACATTCAGTACTTC.

A note on this clone: The same CDR3 arises from other DNA sequences in this sample as well. The gene calls are TRBV5-1 and TRBJ2-1, with TRBD2 as a possible D gene (6 bases). CDR1 SGHRS and CDR2 YFSETQ come from the germline V gene. The CDR3 has 16 residues. V was cut by 0 bases and J by 0 bases, with 10 bases left in between. CDR3 protein: CASSLAGGSSYNEQFF. The DNA of the CDR3 is TGCGCCAGCAGCTTGGCTGGGGGGAGCTCCTACAATGAGCAGTTCTTC. Based on the CDR3 plus reference TRBV5-1 and TRBJ2-1, the full variable domain is KAGVTQTPRYLIKTRGQQVTLSCSPISGHRSVSWYQQTPGQGLQFLFEYFSETQRNKGNFPGRFSGRQFSNSRSEMNVSTLELGDSALYLCASSLAGGSSYNEQFFGPGTRLTVL.

This sequence joins TRBV7-2 and TRBJ2-7, with TRBD2 matching over 8 bases. Trimming took 5 bases from V and 1 from J; bases not matched to a gene: 7. The CDR3 length is 15 residues. Germline assignment: CDR1 SGHTA and CDR2 FQGNSA. Here the CDR3 DNA reads TGTGCCAGCAGCCGTCGTAGCGGGGATTCCTACGAGCAGTACTTC. As protein: CASSRRSGDSYEQYF.

The J gene is TRBJ2-1, the V gene TRBV7-8; D remains ambiguous. V was shortened by 2 bases and J by 5 bases, with 19 bases between the two germline ends. The CDR3 covers 17 residues. Per germline, CDR1 SGHVS and CDR2 FQNEAQ. As DNA, the CDR3 is TGTGCCAGCAGCTTACTCGTGGAGAGGCTAAGAAACAATGAGCAGTTCTTC. It yields the protein CASSLLVERLRNNEQFF. The full variable domain, completed using reference TRBV7-8 and TRBJ2-1, is GAGVSQSPRYKVAKRGQDVALRCDPISGHVSLFWYQQALGQGPEFLTYFQNEAQLDKSGLPSDRFFAERPEGSVSTLKIQRTQQEDSAVYLCASSLLVERLRNNEQFFGPGTRLTVL.